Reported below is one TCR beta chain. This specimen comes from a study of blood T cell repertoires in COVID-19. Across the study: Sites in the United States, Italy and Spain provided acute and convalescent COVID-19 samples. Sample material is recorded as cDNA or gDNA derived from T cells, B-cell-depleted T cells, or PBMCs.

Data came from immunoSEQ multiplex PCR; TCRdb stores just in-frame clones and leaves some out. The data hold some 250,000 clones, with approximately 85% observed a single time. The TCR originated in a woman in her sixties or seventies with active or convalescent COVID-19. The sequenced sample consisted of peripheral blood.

The CDR3 region has the DNA TGTGCCTGGACCGCCGAGGCCCTGAGCACAGATACGCAGTATTTT. Protein sequence: CAWTAEALSTDTQYF. The rearrangement links TRBV30 to TRBJ2-3; D not certain. The V gene's germline CDR1 is GTSNPN and CDR2 SVGIG (reference sequence). V dropped 4 bases and J dropped 0 bases, with 14 bases sitting between them. This CDR3 region has 15 residues.